This record covers a single TCR beta chain. With TRAV- and TRBV-specific primers, first-strand cDNA was made, covering the alpha and beta chains. Amplification, which lasted roughly 20 PCR cycles, used a constant-region primer and V-primer adapter to amplify TCRs. MiXCR was run by TCRdb on the reads, yielding one entry per CDR3 protein. This table holds around 18,000 distinct CDR3 sequences, around 67% found once. This record belongs to a study of low-dose radiotherapy and immunotherapy resistance in tumors. As for the study in general: Cohort 1 was given 0.5 Gy fractions every 2 weeks, 6.5 Gy in total. Treatment included intravenous cyclophosphamide dosed at 200 mg/m2 every two weeks, one day before radiation and immunotherapy.

The donors, trial participants, received nivolumab, ipilimumab, aspirin, low-dose cyclophosphamide and low-dose radiotherapy. This CDR3 spans 16 amino acids. The germline V gene encodes CDR1 SGHRS and CDR2 YFSETQ. The trim removed 5 bases at V and 6 bases at J, leaving 10 bases unmatched. This receptor was taken from a human donor with advanced metastatic prostate, ovarian, gallbladder or colorectal cancer (not recorded which). This table probably holds off-target reads from a library built for another chain. The chain carries TRBV5-1 and TRBJ2-1; 11 positions agree with TRBD2. The CDR3 region is CASRNPGTSGFNEQFF. The CDR3 coding sequence is TGCGCCAGCAGGAATCCCGGGACTAGCGGTTTCAATGAGCAGTTCTTC.